Listed here are 28 T cell receptor beta chains from one sample, sequenced in a study of blood T cell repertoires in COVID-19. Some clones are missing from TCRdb's copy, which holds only in-frame ones; the method was immunoSEQ multiplex PCR. The data hold approximately 59,000 clones, with roughly 77% observed a single time. Sequencing input: peripheral blood. The receptors shown here come from a man older than 75 with acute or convalescent COVID-19.

The J gene is TRBJ2-7, the V gene TRBV24-1; 7 bases map to TRBD1. V lost 9 bases to trimming and J lost 5 bases; unmatched junction nucleotides: 3. CDR1 and CDR2 from the germline V gene are KGHDR and SFDVKD. The CDR3 length is 11 residues. The CDR3 coding sequence is TGTGCCACCCGACAGGGCCACGAGCAGTACTTC. This translates into CATRQGHEQYF.

V usage is TRBV29-1 and J usage is TRBJ2-5; D is undetermined. Trimming shortened V by 6 bases and J by 5 bases, and 13 bases separated the two germline ends. Germline V gives CDR1 SQVTM, CDR2 ANQGSEA. This CDR3 is 12 amino acids long. CDR3 DNA: TGCAGCGTAGCTGGCCAGGTCGAGACCCAGTACTTC. This encodes CSVAGQVETQYF. The full variable domain, completed using reference TRBV29-1 and TRBJ2-5, is SAVISQKPSRDICQRGTSLTIQCQVDSQVTMMFWYRQQPGQSLTLIATANQGSEATYESGFVIDKFPISRPNLTFSTLTVSNMSPEDSSIYLCSVAGQVETQYFGPGTRLLVL.

This chain uses TRBV2 with TRBJ2-3; 10 bases map to TRBD2. V was pared by 6 bases and J by 1 base, with 1 base of the junction left unmatched. The CDR3 spans 14 residues. Germline values: CDR1 SNHLY, CDR2 FYNNEI. CDR3 loop: CASRGTSGTDTQYF. DNA for the CDR3: TGTGCCAGCAGAGGGACTAGCGGCACAGATACGCAGTATTTT.

The chain uses TRBV29-1 and TRBJ2-7; TRBD1 might be the D (5 bases). V shed 4 bases and J shed 0 bases, with 10 bases lying between them. The CDR3 spans 13 residues. Germline V gene lookup returns CDR1 SQVTM and CDR2 ANQGSEA. CDR3: CSVVWGSSYEQYF. The CDR3 DNA sequence: TGCAGCGTTGTATGGGGCAGCTCCTACGAGCAGTACTTC.

The chain links TRBV18 to TRBJ2-1, with D possibly being TRBD1 (5 bases). This CDR3 has 14 amino acids. The ends were cut back, 3 bases at V and 1 base at J, with 7 bases in the middle. Germline-derived CDR1 and CDR2 are KGHSH and LQKENI. The CDR3 DNA is TGTGCCAGCTCACCTTCAGGGTCCTACAATGAGCAGTTCTTC. Residues: CASSPSGSYNEQFF.

The chain has TRBV5-1 and TRBJ2-3; TRBD2 matches at 13 bases. V lost 1 base, J lost 0 bases, and 5 bases stayed unmatched. CDR1 and CDR2 from the germline V gene are SGHRS and YFSETQ. The CDR3 totals 18 residues. The CDR3 sequence: CASSLWGTSGVSTDTQYF. Written as DNA, the CDR3 is TGCGCCAGCAGCTTGTGGGGGACTAGCGGGGTTAGCACAGATACGCAGTATTTT.

The V call is TRBV5-1, the J call TRBJ2-5, with TRBD1 matching over 7 bases. CDR3 length equals 15 residues. From germline, CDR1 is SGHRS and CDR2 YFSETQ. J was trimmed by 3 bases and V by 4 bases; bases with no gene match: 9. The CDR3 protein is CASSTWRTGKETQYF. The CDR3 region has the DNA TGCGCCAGCAGCACTTGGAGGACAGGCAAAGAGACCCAGTACTTC.

The rearrangement joins TRBV5-1 to TRBJ1-1; D not resolved. V gave up 7 bases and J gave up 2 bases, with 9 bases separating them. Looked up from germline, CDR1 is SGHRS and CDR2 is YFSETQ. The CDR3 consists of 12 residues. CDR3 residues: CASGRENTEAFF. The CDR3 region has the DNA TGCGCCAGCGGGCGTGAAAACACTGAAGCTTTCTTT. The full variable domain, its missing parts supplied by reference TRBV5-1 and TRBJ1-1, is KAGVTQTPRYLIKTRGQQVTLSCSPISGHRSVSWYQQTPGQGLQFLFEYFSETQRNKGNFPGRFSGRQFSNSRSEMNVSTLELGDSALYLCASGRENTEAFFGQGTRLTVV.

This sequence joins TRBV6-6 and TRBJ1-5, with D possibly matching TRBD1 (6 bases). The CDR3 loop spans 15 amino acids. Germline V gives CDR1 MNHNY, CDR2 SVGAGI (reference sequence). The V end lost 5 bases, the J end lost 11 bases, and 22 bases lay between the germline ends. The CDR3 DNA reads as TGTGCCAGCAGTCCGTCCCGGGACAAACACGGCGCCCAGCATTTT. It specifies CASSPSRDKHGAQHF.

The genes are TRBV7-2 and TRBJ1-5, with D tentatively TRBD1 (5 bases). CDR1 and CDR2 (germline): SGHTA, FQGNSA. V lost 1 base and J 2 bases, leaving 9 bases between the germline ends. This CDR3 is 15 amino acids long. The CDR3 reads CASSLGGSRNQPQHF. CDR3 coding DNA: TGTGCCAGCAGCTTAGGGGGCAGCCGCAATCAGCCCCAGCATTTT.

This clone showed up just once. The V gene is TRBV29-1, the J gene TRBJ1-2; 8 nucleotides match TRBD1. After removal of 5 bases from V and 8 bases from J, the junction contained 16 bases not matched to a gene. Germline CDR1 is SQVTM and CDR2 is ANQGSEA. This CDR3 spans 15 amino acids. The CDR3 sequence: CSVTRQGPPSEGYTF. CDR3 bases: TGCAGCGTTACTAGACAGGGGCCCCCGTCGGAAGGCTACACCTTC.

The chain joins TRBV9 to TRBJ1-5, with unresolved D. CDR1 is SGDLS and CDR2 is YYNGEE in the germline V gene. With 2 bases removed from V and 0 bases from J, the gap between germline ends came to 9 bases. This CDR3 has 15 amino acids. CDR3 nucleotides: TGTGCCAGCAGCGTGACACCATATAGCAATCAGCCCCAGCATTTT. Amino acids: CASSVTPYSNQPQHF.

The chain links TRBV18 to TRBJ1-1, with a weak D call TRBD1 (5 bases). Germline loops: CDR1 KGHSH, CDR2 LQKENI. Trimming removed 4 bases from V and 0 bases from J, with 6 bases in between. This CDR3 comprises 13 residues. The CDR3 coding sequence is TGTGCCAGCTCACAGGACATGAACACTGAAGCTTTCTTT. This encodes CASSQDMNTEAFF.

The chain links TRBV7-9 to TRBJ2-7; 10 nucleotides line up with TRBD2. Germline V gene sequence: CDR1 SEHNR, CDR2 FQNEAQ (reference sequence). V was pared by 5 bases and J by 0 bases, with 7 bases of the junction left unmatched. The CDR3 is 16 amino acids. This CDR3 reads CASSTTSGVGSYEQYF. CDR3 coding DNA: TGTGCCAGCAGCACCACTAGCGGGGTTGGCTCCTACGAGCAGTACTTC. Supplemented by reference TRBV7-9 and TRBJ2-7, the full variable domain reads DTGVSQNPRHKITKRGQNVTFRCDPISEHNRLYWYRQTLGQGPEFLTYFQNEAQLEKSRLLSDRFSAERPKGSFSTLEIQRTEQGDSAMYLCASSTTSGVGSYEQYFGPGTRLTVT.

This clone has more than one count but fewer than ten. V is TRBV7-9 and J is TRBJ1-2; D is ambiguous. Trimming shortened V by 5 bases and J by 7 bases, and 17 bases separated the two germline ends. Germline V gene lookup returns CDR1 SEHNR and CDR2 FQNEAQ (reference sequence). The CDR3 covers 14 residues. In DNA form, the CDR3 reads TGTGCCAGCAGCCCAGACCGAGGGCTCAGTGGCTACACCTTC. Protein product: CASSPDRGLSGYTF.

The chain has TRBV7-9 and TRBJ2-1, with TRBD2 matching over 14 bases. With V trimmed by 6 bases and J by 9 bases, 4 bases remained unmatched. The CDR3 consists of 14 residues. The V gene's germline CDR1 is SEHNR and CDR2 FQNEAQ (reference sequence). The CDR3 DNA sequence: TGTGCCAGCAGGGCGGGACTAGCGGGAGCTGAGCAGTTCTTC. It translates to CASRAGLAGAEQFF.

J is TRBJ2-5 and V is TRBV20-1, with a possible D match to TRBD1 (5 bases). The CDR3 loop spans 16 amino acids. Trimming removed 3 bases from V and 1 base from J, with 18 bases in between. The germline V gene encodes CDR1 DFQATT and CDR2 SNEGSKA (reference sequence). The CDR3 region is CSASSGIPIRQETQYF. The CDR3, as DNA: TGCAGTGCTAGTTCAGGGATACCGATCCGCCAAGAGACCCAGTACTTC.

The gene calls are TRBV4-1 and TRBJ2-2; TRBD1 matches at 8 bases. J was trimmed by 1 base and V by 0 bases; bases with no gene match: 13. The CDR3 consists of 20 residues. Per the germline V gene, CDR1 is MGHRA and CDR2 is YSYEKL. This CDR3 reads CASSQDWWDRIYRNTGELFF. The CDR3 coding sequence is TGCGCCAGCAGCCAAGATTGGTGGGACAGGATCTATCGGAACACCGGGGAGCTGTTTTTT.

This clone turned up a few times. This sequence joins TRBV10-3 and TRBJ2-1; D possibly corresponds to TRBD1 (6 bases). The CDR3 loop spans 17 amino acids. CDR1 and CDR2 (germline): ENHRY, SYGVKD. Trimming left V 11 bases short and J 1 base short, with 24 bases between. The CDR3 nucleotides read TGTGCCGCCATGGGGGCAGGGATACAGAGGTCCTACAATGAGCAGTTCTTC. Translation: CAAMGAGIQRSYNEQFF.

This clone was observed at least ten times. V and J are TRBV7-3 and TRBJ2-1, with 11 bases matching TRBD2. The CDR3 sequence is 15 residues long. Germline lookup yields CDR1 SGHTA and CDR2 FQGTGA. Trimming cost V 3 bases and J 2 bases; bases outside gene matches: 0. This CDR3 is CASSFSGGAYNEQFF. CDR3 in DNA: TGTGCCAGCAGCTTTAGCGGGGGGGCCTACAATGAGCAGTTCTTC. Filled out from reference TRBV7-3 and TRBJ2-1, the complete variable domain reads GAGVSQTPSNKVTEKGKYVELRCDPISGHTALYWYRQSLGQGPEFLIYFQGTGAADDSGLPNDRFFAVRPEGSVSTLKIQRTERGDSAVYLCASSFSGGAYNEQFFGPGTRLTVL.

V is TRBV4-2 and J is TRBJ2-3, with a weak D call TRBD1 (6 bases). Trimming took 1 base from V and 9 from J, leaving 11 bases between them. CDR3 length: 13 amino acids. Germline CDR1 LGHNA, CDR2 YNFKEQ. The chain's CDR3 is CASSQAPQGTQYF. The CDR3 DNA reads as TGTGCCAGCAGCCAAGCCCCACAGGGCACGCAGTATTTT.

The chain links TRBV5-5 to TRBJ2-2; D is uncertain. This CDR3 region has 15 residues. Trimming stripped 7 bases from V and 2 bases from J, with 15 bases between. The V gene's germline CDR1 is SGHKS and CDR2 YYEKEE (reference sequence). Here the CDR3 DNA reads TGTGCCAGCCTGAATGGGCAGACAAACACCGGGGAGCTGTTTTTT. This codes for CASLNGQTNTGELFF.

V gene TRBV6-2 or TRBV6-3 combines with J gene TRBJ2-1, with a possible D match to TRBD1 (5 bases). Trimming shortened V by 4 bases and J by 4 bases, and 14 bases separated the two germline ends. The germline CDR1 and CDR2 sequences are MNHEY and SVGEGT. The CDR3 runs to 15 residues. The chain's CDR3 is CASSSHRNDYNEQFF. For the CDR3, the DNA is TGTGCCAGCAGTTCCCACAGGAACGATTACAATGAGCAGTTCTTC.

This chain uses TRBV5-5 with TRBJ1-3; no clear D gene. V was shortened by 1 base and J by 1 base, with 9 bases between the two germline ends. CDR1 and CDR2 from the germline V gene are SGHKS and YYEKEE (reference sequence). The CDR3 sequence is 15 residues long. The CDR3 loop reads CASSLLSGSGNTIYF. In DNA form, the CDR3 reads TGTGCCAGCAGCTTGTTATCGGGGTCTGGAAACACCATATATTTT.

This clone came up many times. This chain connects TRBV7-3 to TRBJ2-3; no clear D. Germline V gene lookup returns CDR1 SGHTA and CDR2 FQGTGA. V lost 5 bases and J lost 6, with 12 bases in between. The length of the CDR3 is 13 residues. The CDR3 is CASSRRLKDTQYF. The CDR3 DNA reads as TGTGCCAGCAGCCGAAGACTTAAGGATACGCAGTATTTT.

The V gene is TRBV7-2, the J gene TRBJ2-5; a possible D gene is TRBD2 (6 bases). Trimming took off 1 base at V and 5 bases at J, with 11 bases between the two ends. This CDR3 is 14 amino acids long. Germline CDR1 reads SGHTA; CDR2 reads FQGNSA. This CDR3 is CASSLVGLAETQYF. CDR3 bases: TGTGCCAGCAGCTTAGTAGGGCTAGCGGAGACCCAGTACTTC.

The chain joins TRBV18 to TRBJ2-7; a weak D match, TRBD2 (6 bases). The V end was cut by 6 bases, the J end by 2 bases, with 11 bases between. This CDR3 is built from 13 residues. Germline V CDR1 and CDR2: KGHSH, LQKENI. The CDR3 loop reads CASSGTGAYEQYF. CDR3 in DNA: TGTGCCAGCTCGGGAACGGGGGCCTACGAGCAGTACTTC.

The chain couples TRBV5-1 to TRBJ2-3; tentatively, D is TRBD1 (6 bases). V was pared by 5 bases and J by 0 bases, with 10 bases between. Germline values: CDR1 SGHRS, CDR2 YFSETQ. The CDR3 is made up of 14 amino acids. CDR3 nucleotide sequence: TGCGCCAGCAGAGGACAGTTAAGCACAGATACGCAGTATTTT. This encodes CASRGQLSTDTQYF.